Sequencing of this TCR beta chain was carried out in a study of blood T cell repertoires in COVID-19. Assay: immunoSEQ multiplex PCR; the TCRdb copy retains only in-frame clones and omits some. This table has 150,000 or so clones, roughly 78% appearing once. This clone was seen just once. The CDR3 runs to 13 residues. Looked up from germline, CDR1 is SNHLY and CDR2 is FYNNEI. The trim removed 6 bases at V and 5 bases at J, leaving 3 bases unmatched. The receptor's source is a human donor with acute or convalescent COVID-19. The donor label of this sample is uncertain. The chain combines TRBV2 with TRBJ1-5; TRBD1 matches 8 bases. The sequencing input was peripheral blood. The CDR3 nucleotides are TGTGCCAGCAGGCAGGGGGCCGATCAGCCCCAGCATTTT. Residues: CASRQGADQPQHF. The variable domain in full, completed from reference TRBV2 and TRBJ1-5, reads EPEVTQTPSHQVTQMGQEVILRCVPISNHLYFYWYRQILGQKVEFLVSFYNNEISEKSEIFDDQFSVERPDGSNFTLKIRSTKLEDSAMYFCASRQGADQPQHFGDGTRLSIL.